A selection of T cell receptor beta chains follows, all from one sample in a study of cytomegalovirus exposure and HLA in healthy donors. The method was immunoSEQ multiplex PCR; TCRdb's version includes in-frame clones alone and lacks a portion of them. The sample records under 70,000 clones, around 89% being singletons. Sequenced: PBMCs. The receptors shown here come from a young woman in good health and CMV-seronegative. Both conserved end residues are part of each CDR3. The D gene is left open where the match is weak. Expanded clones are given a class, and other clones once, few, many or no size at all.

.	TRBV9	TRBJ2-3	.	CASSVGALSTDTQYF	TGTGCCAGCAGCGTAGGGGCCTTGTCCACAGATACGCAGTATTTT
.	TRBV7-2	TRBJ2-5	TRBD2	CASSLARLNRLAGGEETQYF	TGTGCCAGCAGCTTAGCGAGGTTGAACCGACTAGCGGGGGGGGAAGAGACCCAGTACTTC
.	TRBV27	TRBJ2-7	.	CASSPQEGRYEQYF	TGTGCCAGCAGTCCCCAGGAGGGCCGCTACGAGCAGTACTTC
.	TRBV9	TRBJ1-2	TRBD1	CASSLTGDYGYTF	TGTGCCAGCAGCCTGACAGGGGACTATGGCTACACCTTC
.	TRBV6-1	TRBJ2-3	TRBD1	CASSATTGDTQYF	TGTGCCAGCAGTGCTACGACAGGGGATACGCAGTATTTT
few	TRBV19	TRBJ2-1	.	CASSILPTGSSYNEQFF	TGTGCCAGTAGTATACTCCCGACGGGTAGCTCCTACAATGAGCAGTTCTTC
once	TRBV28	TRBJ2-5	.	CASSLPDPKGAQYF	TGTGCCAGCAGTTTACCTGACCCTAAAGGGGCCCAGTACTTC
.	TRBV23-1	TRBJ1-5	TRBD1	CASSQSKQGYVNQPQHF	TGCGCCAGCAGTCAATCCAAACAGGGGTATGTCAATCAGCCCCAGCATTTT
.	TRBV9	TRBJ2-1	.	CASSLDSSREQFF	TGTGCCAGCAGCCTGGACTCTTCTCGGGAGCAGTTCTTC
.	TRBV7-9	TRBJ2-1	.	CASSQDSTNEQFF	TGTGCCAGCAGCCAGGACAGTACCAATGAGCAGTTCTTC
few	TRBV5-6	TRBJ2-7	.	CASSFLAAEQYF	TGTGCCAGCAGCTTTCTGGCGGCCGAGCAGTACTTC
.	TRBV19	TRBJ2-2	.	CASSMAGGTGNTGELFF	TGTGCCAGTAGTATGGCCGGGGGGACAGGCAACACCGGGGAGCTGTTTTTT
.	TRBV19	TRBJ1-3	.	CASNMGQGNTIYF	TGTGCCAGTAACATGGGGCAGGGAAACACCATATATTTT
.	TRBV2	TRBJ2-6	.	CASSVEGGANVLTF	TGTGCCAGCAGTGTGGAGGGGGGGGCCAACGTCCTGACTTTC